This T cell receptor beta chain was documented in a study of OX40 agonist ivuxolimab in advanced cancers. Study-wide points: Low normalized T-cell clonal expansion was additionally recorded for some nonresponders. Compared with CD4+, CD8+ T cells on average had more expanded clones.

Trimming took 7 bases from V and 3 from J, leaving 6 bases between them. CDR1 and CDR2 from the germline V gene are SNHLY and FYNNEI. This CDR3 contains 12 residues. Generated by immunoSEQ multiplex PCR, the TCRdb table keeps only in-frame clones and is missing some. Here the sample spans over 70,000 clones, about 87% being singletons. Samples were taken at baseline and on day 1 of cycles 4 and 7. Concerning this clone itself: Its antigen is unknown.

The chain uses TRBV2 and TRBJ1-4; TRBD1 might be the D (5 bases). This TCR was recovered from an adult with an advanced solid tumor such as melanoma, head and neck, liver or kidney cancer. The starting material was CD4+ or CD8+ T cells sorted from blood, obtained in a trial of the OX40 agonist ivuxolimab. CDR3 in amino acids: CASNRPNEKLFF. In DNA, the CDR3 is TGTGCCAGCAACAGGCCTAATGAAAAACTGTTTTTT.